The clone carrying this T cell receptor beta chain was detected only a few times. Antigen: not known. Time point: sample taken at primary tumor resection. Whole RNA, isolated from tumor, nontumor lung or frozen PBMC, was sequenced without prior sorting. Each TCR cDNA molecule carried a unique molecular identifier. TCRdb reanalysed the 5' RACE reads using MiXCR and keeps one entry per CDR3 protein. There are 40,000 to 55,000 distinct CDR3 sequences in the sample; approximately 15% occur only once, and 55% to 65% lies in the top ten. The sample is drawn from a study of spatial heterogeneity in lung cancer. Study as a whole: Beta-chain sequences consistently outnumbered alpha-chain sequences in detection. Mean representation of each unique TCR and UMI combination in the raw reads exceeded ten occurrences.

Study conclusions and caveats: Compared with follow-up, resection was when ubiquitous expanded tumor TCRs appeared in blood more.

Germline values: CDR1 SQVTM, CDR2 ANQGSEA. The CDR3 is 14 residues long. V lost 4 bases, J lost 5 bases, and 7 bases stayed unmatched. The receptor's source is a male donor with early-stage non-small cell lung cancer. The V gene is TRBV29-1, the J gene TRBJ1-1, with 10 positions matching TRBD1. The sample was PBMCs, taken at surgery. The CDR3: CSVALGQGETEAFF. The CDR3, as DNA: TGCAGCGTTGCCCTCGGACAGGGGGAGACTGAAGCTTTCTTT.